This T cell receptor beta chain originates from a study of blood T cell repertoires in COVID-19 (dated by TCRdb to the early 2020s). Background on the whole study: Collaborator samples came from the United States, Italy and Spain and covered acute and convalescent phases of COVID-19. Samples came from the ongoing ImmuneRACE study (first 160 participants) plus 1,254 subjects from 6 global collaborators. The dataset comprised deeply sampled blood TCRbeta repertoires from subjects exposed to, actively infected with, or recovered from COVID-19. The repertoires were made available in a free public database intended to serve as a resource for research on the immune response to SARS-CoV-2. Where available, HLA class I and class II types were taken from metadata supplied by the sample provider and were not determined by assay-based typing. Sample metadata almost always included a de-identified subject ID, COVID-19 status, age in years and sex. The prospective study material was composed of cDNA or gDNA derived from T cells, B-cell-depleted T cells, or PBMCs. Here is what the overall study found, with its caveats: Clinical and demographic metadata were provided uncurated, with the amount varying by source and participant.

The immunoSEQ Assay, a bias-controlled multiplex PCR, was used to amplify TCRbeta CDR3 regions from genomic DNA. Processing in the source paper ran as follows. The number of nucleated cells in each sample was estimated from the amplification of reference gene primers within the assay. Sequence reads were collapsed and filtered to measure the absolute abundance of every unique TCRbeta CDR3 rearrangement. Productive Simpson clonality was computed per sample as the square root of Simpson's diversity index over productive rearrangements. TCRdb retrieved this table from immuneACCESS and kept in-frame rearrangements only. Not all clones are present; in checked studies, unresolved V genes account for under half, and no reason is known for the remainder. V and J calls plus clone size are reproduced from that table; the DNA served to infer D and trimming. Recorded for this sample are 200,000 or so clones; roughly four fifths of them occurred a single time. The top ten clonotypes cover 6% to 8% of the sample.

The collaborating institutions used their own protocols to collect whole blood in K2EDTA tubes. For TCRbeta analysis, collaborators shipped samples as frozen whole blood, isolated PBMCs, or DNA extracted from either of those sample types. Relative to germline, V is missing 0 bases and J is missing 7 bases, with 4 bases of the junction outside any gene match. Per the germline V gene, SQVTM is the CDR1 and ANQGSEA is the CDR2. From its cysteine to its phenylalanine, the CDR3 spans 13 amino acids. Only the CDR3 part of the read is kept: 39 bases, read in frame from the first base. Concerning this clone: Its antigen remains unidentified. No base quality information exists; no much larger clone differs at one position.

This sequence uses TRBV29-1 and TRBJ1-2; 8 bases in between match TRBD1. Sequenced: peripheral blood. The clonotype was recovered from a human donor with acute or convalescent COVID-19. The donor label of this sample is uncertain. DNA sequence: TGCAGCGTTGAAGACAGGGGGCGCGGTGGCTACACCTTC. Its protein reads: CSVEDRGRGGYTF.